The source of this T cell receptor beta chain is a study of T cells in localized non-small cell lung cancer (dated by TCRdb to 2020 to 2022). In terms of the full investigation: T cell repertoires of about 230 early-stage NSCLC patients were analyzed, with tumors being compared against uninvolved tumor-adjacent lungs. Of the NSCLC patients, about 130 were male and about 97 were female, and the mean age was about 69 years. The cohort was made up of roughly 250 treatment-naive NSCLC patients whose localized lung tumors had been resected.

At diagnosis, peripheral blood, uninvolved tumor-adjacent lung and tumor were collected and were preserved as a mix of fresh-frozen and FFPE material. Blood samples were analyzed as peripheral blood mononuclear cells for TCR repertoire profiling. About this clone itself: Its antigen has not been determined. Qualities for individual bases were not recorded, and no much larger clone is one base off.

TCR beta CDR3 regions were sequenced from DNA using the immunoSEQ Assay. The paper's data handling went like this. To compute T cell density, TCR beta template counts were normalized to usable DNA, which was estimated by amplifying housekeeping genes. Using the preseqR package, richness was estimated by extrapolating to 120,000 templates for tissue samples and 400,000 templates for PBMC samples. Clonality was defined by subtracting Pielou's evenness from one. Tissue-enriched TCRs were identified by differential abundance testing using productive amino-acid clonotypes, minimum total count 5 and alpha 0.1. The Jaccard Index and the Morisita Overlap Index were used to quantify repertoire overlap between compartments. GLIPH grouped TCR beta CDR3s together with public tetramer-defined viral CDR3s, and a viral motif had to include at least three viral sequences and show V-gene enrichment. TCRdb mirrors the immuneACCESS table, restricted to in-frame sequences. Some clones are absent from its copies; in checked studies, under half trace to an unresolved V gene, and the reason for the others is unknown. V and J calls plus clone size are reproduced from that table; the DNA served to infer D and trimming. The sample contains 65,000 or so clones, roughly 79% of them found a single time. The ten largest clones capture around 4.7% of the sample.

Overall study outcomes, separate from this receptor: A median of approximately 55 of the top 100 tumor clones were detected in paired uninvolved adjacent lung, and around 27 of these tumor clones were also found among the top 100 clones of the paired uninvolved adjacent lung. Uninvolved tumor-adjacent lung showed the highest T cell clonality, higher than tumor, which suggests more focused antigenic responses in the adjacent lung. Longer overall survival was associated with higher T cell density in blood, whereas shorter survival was associated with higher clonality in adjacent lung. Because the study design was exploratory, TCR variables were selected using unadjusted p-values without false-discovery rate correction. Because multi-region sequencing of the tumors was not done, intratumor heterogeneity could not be ruled out.

The CDR3 covers 11 residues, taking in both the cysteine and the phenylalanine. Only the CDR3 DNA is retained, 33 bases long and in frame from the first base. From the germline V gene (reference sequence), CDR1 is LNHDA and CDR2 is SQIVND. The germline ends are 9 bases apart after V is trimmed by 6 bases and J by 7 bases. Here the sequenced sample was PBMCs, taken before any cancer treatment. This clonotype was obtained from a man between 40 and 70 years old with stage II lung adenocarcinoma. The chain links TRBV19 with TRBJ1-2, with the D gene call left open. The CDR3 reads as follows: CASRTHGGYTF. The DNA sequence is as follows: TGTGCCAGTAGGACCCATGGTGGCTACACCTTC.